The TCR beta chain under discussion was sequenced for a study of T cell changes during pregnancy in multiple sclerosis. Losses at the gene ends were 5 bases for V and 13 bases for J; bases not matched to a gene: 15. The CDR3 runs 14 residues. The germline V gene encodes CDR1 SEHNR and CDR2 FQNEAQ (reference sequence). Profiled with immunoSEQ multiplex PCR; TCRdb holds only in-frame clones, not every one. Of around 96,000 clones in the sample, 85% to 95% are singletons; the top ten hold roughly 2.4%. The material was peripheral blood, obtained in the third trimester of pregnancy. The TCR was taken from a female donor with multiple sclerosis, enrolled in a pregnancy study. The chain employs TRBV7-9 and TRBJ1-1; TRBD1 matches at 8 bases. The CDR3 sequence: CASSATDRVFDGFF. The CDR3 nucleotides read TGTGCCAGCAGCGCTACGGACAGGGTATTCGATGGTTTCTTT. The whole variable domain, filled in from reference TRBV7-9 and TRBJ1-1, reads DTGVSQNPRHKITKRGQNVTFRCDPISEHNRLYWYRQTLGQGPEFLTYFQNEAQLEKSRLLSDRFSAERPKGSFSTLEIQRTEQGDSAMYLCASSATDRVFDGFFGQGTRLTVV.